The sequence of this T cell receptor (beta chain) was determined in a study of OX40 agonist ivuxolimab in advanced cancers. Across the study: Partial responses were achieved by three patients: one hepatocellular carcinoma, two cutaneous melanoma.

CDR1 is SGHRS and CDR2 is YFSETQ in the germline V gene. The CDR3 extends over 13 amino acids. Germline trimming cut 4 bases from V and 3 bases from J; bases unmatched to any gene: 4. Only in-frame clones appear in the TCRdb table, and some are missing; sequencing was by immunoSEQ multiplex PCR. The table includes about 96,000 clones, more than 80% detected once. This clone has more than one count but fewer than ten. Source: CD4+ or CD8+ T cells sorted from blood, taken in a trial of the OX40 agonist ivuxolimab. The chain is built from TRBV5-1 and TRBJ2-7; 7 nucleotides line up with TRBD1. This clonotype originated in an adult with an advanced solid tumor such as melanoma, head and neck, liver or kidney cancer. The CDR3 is CASSVGTVYEQYF. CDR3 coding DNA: TGCGCCAGCAGCGTCGGGACAGTCTACGAGCAGTACTTC. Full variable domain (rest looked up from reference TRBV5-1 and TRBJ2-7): KAGVTQTPRYLIKTRGQQVTLSCSPISGHRSVSWYQQTPGQGLQFLFEYFSETQRNKGNFPGRFSGRQFSNSRSEMNVSTLELGDSALYLCASSVGTVYEQYFGPGTRLTVT.